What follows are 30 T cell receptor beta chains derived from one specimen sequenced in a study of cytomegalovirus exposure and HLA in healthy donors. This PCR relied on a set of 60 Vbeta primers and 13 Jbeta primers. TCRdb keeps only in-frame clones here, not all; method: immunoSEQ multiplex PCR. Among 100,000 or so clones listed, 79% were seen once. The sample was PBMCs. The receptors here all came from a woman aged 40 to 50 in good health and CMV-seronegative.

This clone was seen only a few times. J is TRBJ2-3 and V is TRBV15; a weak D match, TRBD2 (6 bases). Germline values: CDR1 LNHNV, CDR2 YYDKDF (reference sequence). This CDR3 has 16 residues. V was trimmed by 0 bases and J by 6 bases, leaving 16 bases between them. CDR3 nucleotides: TGTGCCACCAGCAGAGATCTGGGGGGTCCGTTCGATACGCAGTATTTT. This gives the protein CATSRDLGGPFDTQYF.

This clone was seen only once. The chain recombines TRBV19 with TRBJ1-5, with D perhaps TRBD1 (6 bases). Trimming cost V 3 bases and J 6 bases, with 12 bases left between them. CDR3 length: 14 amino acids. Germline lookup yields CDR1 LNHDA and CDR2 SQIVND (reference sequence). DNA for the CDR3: TGTGCCAGTAGTATTGGGGGCTTAGGTCAGCCCCAGCATTTT. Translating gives CASSIGGLGQPQHF.

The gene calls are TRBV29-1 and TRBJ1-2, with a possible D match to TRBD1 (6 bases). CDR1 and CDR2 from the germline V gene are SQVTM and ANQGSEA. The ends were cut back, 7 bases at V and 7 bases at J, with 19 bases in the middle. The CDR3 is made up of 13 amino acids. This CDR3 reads CSAEQQGVSGYTF. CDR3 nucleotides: TGCAGCGCCGAACAACAGGGCGTCTCTGGCTACACCTTC.

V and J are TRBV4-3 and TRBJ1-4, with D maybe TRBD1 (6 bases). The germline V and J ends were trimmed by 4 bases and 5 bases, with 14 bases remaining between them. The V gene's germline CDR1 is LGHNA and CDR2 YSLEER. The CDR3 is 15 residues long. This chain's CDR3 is CASSLSAGANEKLFF. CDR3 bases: TGCGCCAGCAGCCTATCCGCAGGGGCCAATGAAAAACTGTTTTTT.

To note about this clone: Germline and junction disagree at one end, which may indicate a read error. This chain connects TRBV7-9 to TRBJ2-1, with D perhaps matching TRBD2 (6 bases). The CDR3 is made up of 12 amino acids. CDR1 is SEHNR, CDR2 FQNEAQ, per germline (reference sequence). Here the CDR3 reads CSSSLGTPRKFF. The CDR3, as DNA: TGTTCCAGCAGCTTAGGGACTCCTCGTAAGTTCTTC.

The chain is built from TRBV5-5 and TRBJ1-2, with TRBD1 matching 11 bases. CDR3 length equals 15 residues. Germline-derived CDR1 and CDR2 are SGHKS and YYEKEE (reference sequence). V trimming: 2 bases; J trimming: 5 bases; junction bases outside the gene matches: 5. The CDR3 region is CASSFWTGGKYGYTF. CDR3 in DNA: TGTGCCAGCAGCTTTTGGACAGGGGGCAAATATGGCTACACCTTC.

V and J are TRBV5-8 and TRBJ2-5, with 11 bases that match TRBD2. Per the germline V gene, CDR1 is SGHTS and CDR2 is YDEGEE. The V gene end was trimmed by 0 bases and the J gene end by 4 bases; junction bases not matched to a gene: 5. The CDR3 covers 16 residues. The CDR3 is CASSLGTSGLRETQYF. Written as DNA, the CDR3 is TGTGCCAGCAGCTTGGGGACTAGCGGGCTGAGAGAGACCCAGTACTTC. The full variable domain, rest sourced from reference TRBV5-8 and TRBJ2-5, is EAGVTQSPTHLIKTRGQQATLRCSPISGHTSVYWYQQALGLGLQFLLWYDEGEERNRGNFPPRFSGRQFPNYSSELNVNALELEDSALYLCASSLGTSGLRETQYFGPGTRLLVL.

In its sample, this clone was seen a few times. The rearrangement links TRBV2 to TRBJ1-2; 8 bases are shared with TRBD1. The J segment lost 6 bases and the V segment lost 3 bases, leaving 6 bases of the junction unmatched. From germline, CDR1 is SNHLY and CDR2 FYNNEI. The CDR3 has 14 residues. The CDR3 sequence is CASSEEAGGHGYTF. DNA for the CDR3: TGTGCCAGCAGTGAGGAGGCAGGGGGCCATGGCTACACCTTC.

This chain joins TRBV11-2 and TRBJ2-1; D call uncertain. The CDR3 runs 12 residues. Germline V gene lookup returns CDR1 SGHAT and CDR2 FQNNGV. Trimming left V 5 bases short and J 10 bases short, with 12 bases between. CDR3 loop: CASSVPLREQFF. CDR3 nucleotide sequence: TGTGCCAGCAGCGTTCCTCTTCGGGAGCAGTTCTTC.

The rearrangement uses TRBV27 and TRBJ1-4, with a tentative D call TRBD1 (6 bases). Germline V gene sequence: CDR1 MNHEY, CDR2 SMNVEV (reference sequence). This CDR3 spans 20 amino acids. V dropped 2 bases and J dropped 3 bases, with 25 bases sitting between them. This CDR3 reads CASSLEGGADRKWANEKLFF. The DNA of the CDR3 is TGTGCCAGCAGTTTAGAGGGGGGGGCCGACAGGAAATGGGCTAATGAAAAACTGTTTTTT.

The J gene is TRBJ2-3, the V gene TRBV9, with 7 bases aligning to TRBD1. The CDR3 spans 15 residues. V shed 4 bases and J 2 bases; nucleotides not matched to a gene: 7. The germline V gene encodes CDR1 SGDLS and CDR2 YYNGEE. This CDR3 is CASSPTGHTTDTQYF. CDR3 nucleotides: TGTGCCAGCAGCCCGACAGGGCACACCACAGATACGCAGTATTTT.

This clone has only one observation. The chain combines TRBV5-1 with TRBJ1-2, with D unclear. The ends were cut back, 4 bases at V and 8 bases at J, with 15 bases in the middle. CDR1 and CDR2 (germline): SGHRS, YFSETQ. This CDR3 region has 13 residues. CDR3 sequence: CASSPRTGIGYTF. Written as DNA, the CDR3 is TGCGCCAGCAGCCCCCGAACGGGAATCGGCTACACCTTC.

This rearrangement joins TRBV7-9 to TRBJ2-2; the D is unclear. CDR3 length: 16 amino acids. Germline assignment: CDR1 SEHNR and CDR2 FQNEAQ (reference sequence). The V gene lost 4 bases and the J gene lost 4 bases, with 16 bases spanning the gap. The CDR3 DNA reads TGTGCCAGCAGCTCACCGAGAATTACCGGCACCGGGGAGCTGTTTTTT. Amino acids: CASSSPRITGTGELFF.

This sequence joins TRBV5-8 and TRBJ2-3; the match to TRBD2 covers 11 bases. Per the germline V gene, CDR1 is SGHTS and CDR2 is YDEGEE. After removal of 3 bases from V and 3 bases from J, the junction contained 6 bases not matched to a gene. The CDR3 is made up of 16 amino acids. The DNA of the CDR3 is TGTGCCAGCAGCTCGGGACTAGCGGACCCAACAGATACGCAGTATTTT. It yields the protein CASSSGLADPTDTQYF.

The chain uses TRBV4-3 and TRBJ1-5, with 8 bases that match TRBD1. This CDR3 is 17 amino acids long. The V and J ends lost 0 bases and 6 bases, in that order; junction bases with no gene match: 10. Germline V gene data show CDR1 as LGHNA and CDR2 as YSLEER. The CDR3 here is CASSQEGRGREFQPQHF. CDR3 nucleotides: TGCGCCAGCAGCCAAGAGGGCAGGGGGCGAGAATTTCAGCCCCAGCATTTT.

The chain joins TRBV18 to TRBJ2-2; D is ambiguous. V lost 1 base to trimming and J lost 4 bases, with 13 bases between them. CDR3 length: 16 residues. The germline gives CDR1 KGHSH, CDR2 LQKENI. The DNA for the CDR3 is TGTGCCAGCTCACCACTGACTTTTGGTGGCACCGGGGAGCTGTTTTTT. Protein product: CASSPLTFGGTGELFF.

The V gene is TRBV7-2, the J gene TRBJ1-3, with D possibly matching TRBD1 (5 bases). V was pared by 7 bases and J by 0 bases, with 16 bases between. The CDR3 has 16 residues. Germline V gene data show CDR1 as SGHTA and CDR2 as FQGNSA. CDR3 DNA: TGTGCCAGCACCCTCCCGACAGACCTCTCTGGAAACACCATATATTTT. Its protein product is CASTLPTDLSGNTIYF.

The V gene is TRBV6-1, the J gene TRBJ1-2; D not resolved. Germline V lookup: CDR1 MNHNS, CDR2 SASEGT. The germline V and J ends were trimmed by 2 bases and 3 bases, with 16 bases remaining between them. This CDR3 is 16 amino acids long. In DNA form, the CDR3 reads TGTGCCAGCAGTGAATCCCTTCTGGACGGGGACTATGGCTACACCTTC. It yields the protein CASSESLLDGDYGYTF.

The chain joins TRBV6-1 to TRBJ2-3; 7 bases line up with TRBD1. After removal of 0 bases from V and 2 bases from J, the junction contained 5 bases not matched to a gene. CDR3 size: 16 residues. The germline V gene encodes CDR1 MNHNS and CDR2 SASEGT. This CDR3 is CASSEALGTVTDTQYF. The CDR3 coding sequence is TGTGCCAGCAGTGAAGCCCTCGGGACAGTCACAGATACGCAGTATTTT.

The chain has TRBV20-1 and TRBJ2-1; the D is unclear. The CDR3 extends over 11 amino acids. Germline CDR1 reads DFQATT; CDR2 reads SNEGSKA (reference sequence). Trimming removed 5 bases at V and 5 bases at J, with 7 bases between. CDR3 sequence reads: CSAPSHNEQFF. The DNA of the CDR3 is TGCAGTGCTCCTTCCCACAATGAGCAGTTCTTC.

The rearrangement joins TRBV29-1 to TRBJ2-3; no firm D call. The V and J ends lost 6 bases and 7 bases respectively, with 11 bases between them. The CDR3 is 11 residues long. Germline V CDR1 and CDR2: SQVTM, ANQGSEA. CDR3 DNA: TGCAGCGTCTTAGCACGGAATACGCAGTATTTT. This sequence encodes CSVLARNTQYF.

The CDR3 here is CASSYMNTEAFF. The CDR3 nucleotides are TGTGCCAGCAGTTATATGAACACTGAAGCTTTCTTT. This chain uses TRBV6-6 with TRBJ1-1; D uncertain. Germline loops: CDR1 MNHNY, CDR2 SVGAGI (reference sequence). V gave up 3 bases and J gave up 0 bases, with 2 bases separating them. This CDR3 region has 12 residues.

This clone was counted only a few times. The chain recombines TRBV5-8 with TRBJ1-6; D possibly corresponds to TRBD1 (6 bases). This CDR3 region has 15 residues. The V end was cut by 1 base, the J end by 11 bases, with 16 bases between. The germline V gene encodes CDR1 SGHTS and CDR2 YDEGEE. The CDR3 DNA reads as TGTGCCAGCAGCTTGCTAGGCAGGACAGAGCCACCCCTCCACTTT. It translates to CASSLLGRTEPPLHF.

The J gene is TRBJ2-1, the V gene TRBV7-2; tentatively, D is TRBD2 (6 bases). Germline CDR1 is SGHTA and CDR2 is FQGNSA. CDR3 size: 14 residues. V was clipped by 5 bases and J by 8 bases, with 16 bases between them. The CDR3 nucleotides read TGTGCCAGCAGCCTCCAGACTAGGCAGTATGAGCAGTTCTTC. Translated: CASSLQTRQYEQFF.

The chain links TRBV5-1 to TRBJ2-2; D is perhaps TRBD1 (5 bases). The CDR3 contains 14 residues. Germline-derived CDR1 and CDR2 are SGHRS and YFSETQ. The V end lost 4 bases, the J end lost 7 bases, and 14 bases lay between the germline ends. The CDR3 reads CASSQSGRHGELFF. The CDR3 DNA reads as TGCGCCAGCAGCCAATCAGGGCGTCACGGGGAGCTGTTTTTT.

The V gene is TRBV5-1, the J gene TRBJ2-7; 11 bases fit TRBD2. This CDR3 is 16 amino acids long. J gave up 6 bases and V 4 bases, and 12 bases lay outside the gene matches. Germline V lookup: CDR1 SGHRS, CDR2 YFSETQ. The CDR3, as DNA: TGCGCCAGCAGCCTTTCAGTAGCGGGAGGGCCCGGCGAGCAGTACTTC. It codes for CASSLSVAGGPGEQYF.

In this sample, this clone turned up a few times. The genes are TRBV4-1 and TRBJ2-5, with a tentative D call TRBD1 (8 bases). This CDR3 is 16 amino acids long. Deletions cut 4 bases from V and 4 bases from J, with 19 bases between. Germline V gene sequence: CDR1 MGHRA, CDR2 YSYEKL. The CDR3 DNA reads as TGCGCCAGCAGCCGCCCGGACAGGGAGGGATCAGAGACCCAGTACTTC. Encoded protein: CASSRPDREGSETQYF.

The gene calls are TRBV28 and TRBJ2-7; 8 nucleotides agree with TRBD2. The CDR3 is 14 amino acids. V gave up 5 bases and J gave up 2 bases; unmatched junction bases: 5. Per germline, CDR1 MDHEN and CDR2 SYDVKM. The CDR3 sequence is CASSRGGMAYEQYF. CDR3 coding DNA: TGTGCCAGCAGTCGCGGGGGGATGGCCTACGAGCAGTACTTC.

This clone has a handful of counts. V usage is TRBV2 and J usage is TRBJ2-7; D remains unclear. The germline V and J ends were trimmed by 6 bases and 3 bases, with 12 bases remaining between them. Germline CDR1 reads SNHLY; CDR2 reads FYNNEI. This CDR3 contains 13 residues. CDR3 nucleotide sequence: TGTGCCAGCAGCCTTGACACGAACTACGAGCAGTACTTC. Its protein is CASSLDTNYEQYF.

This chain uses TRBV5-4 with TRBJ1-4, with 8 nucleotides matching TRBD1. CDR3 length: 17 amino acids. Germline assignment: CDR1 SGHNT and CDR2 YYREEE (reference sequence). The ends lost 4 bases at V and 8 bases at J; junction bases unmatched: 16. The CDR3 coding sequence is TGTGCCAGCAGCGATGGGACAGGTCGAACGCTTGTGGAAAAACTGTTTTTT. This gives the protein CASSDGTGRTLVEKLFF.